This is a list of T cell receptor beta chains from one sample in a study of T-cell memory formation after mild COVID-19. MiXCR, run by TCRdb on the 5' RACE reads, gives a single entry per CDR3 protein. The repertoire includes 300,000 to 400,000 distinct CDR3 sequences, 21% of them detected once, and approximately 13% sits in the top ten. Sequencing was performed on PBMCs or a T cell subset sorted from them (not recorded which). These TCRs come from an adult woman who had mild COVID-19 (a few samples of this study predate the infection). Cell type and time point are not known. Both conserved end residues are part of each CDR3. D genes are given only for firm matches. The size field is filled for only some rows; it gives once, few, many or a size class.

>few|TRBV20-1|NA|TRBJ1-2
TGCAGTGCTGTCAATAGGGGCCTCTATGGCTACACCTTC
CSAVNRGLYGYTF
>NA|TRBV7-6|TRBD1|TRBJ1-2
TGTGCCAGCAGCCCGGGGACAGGGGCCTATATCAGCTACACCTTC
CASSPGTGAYISYTF
>NA|TRBV7-8|NA|TRBJ1-5
TGTGCCAGCAGCTCGGAGTCCAGACGCCTTAGCAATCAGCCCCAGCATTTT
CASSSESRRLSNQPQHF
>NA|TRBV3-1|NA|TRBJ2-7
TGTGCCAGCAGCCACAGACAAAGCTCCTACGAGCAGTACTTC
CASSHRQSSYEQYF
>NA|TRBV7-9|NA|TRBJ1-2
TGTGCCAGCAGCCAGGCTGGAAACTATGGCTACACCTTC
CASSQAGNYGYTF
>NA|TRBV24-1|NA|TRBJ2-1
TGTGCCACCACGGCAGGGGTTGGGGAGCAGTTCTTC
CATTAGVGEQFF
>many|TRBV5-5|TRBD2|TRBJ2-1
TGTGCCAGCAGCTTGGGAAGCGGGATCTACAATGAGCAGTTCTTC
CASSLGSGIYNEQFF
>NA|TRBV5-6|NA|TRBJ2-7
TGTGCCAGCAGGGGCAGGGACCACTACGAGCAGTACTTC
CASRGRDHYEQYF
>NA|TRBV5-1|NA|TRBJ1-1
TGCGCCAGCAGCTTGGGGGCAGGGGCCAACACTGAAGCTTTCTTT
CASSLGAGANTEAFF
>NA|TRBV6-2/TRBV6-3|TRBD2|TRBJ2-1
TGTGCCAGCAGTCCACTGGGGCTAGCGGGGAGCTCCTACAATGAGCAGTTCTTC
CASSPLGLAGSSYNEQFF
>NA|TRBV7-2|TRBD1|TRBJ2-7
TGTGCCAGCAGATACCCGGGACAGGGGGTCGACGAGCAGTACTTC
CASRYPGQGVDEQYF
>few|TRBV2|NA|TRBJ2-7
TGTGCCAGCAAAAGAACGCAGGACTCCTACGAGCAGTACTTC
CASKRTQDSYEQYF
>NA|TRBV29-1|NA|TRBJ1-1
TGCAGCGTCGTTGGACTCCACCCGTTAGCTTTCTTT
CSVVGLHPLAFF
>few|TRBV4-3|TRBD2|TRBJ2-1
TGCGCCAGCAGCCAAGTAGGACTAGTCTCCTACAATGAGCAGTTCTTC
CASSQVGLVSYNEQFF
>NA|TRBV7-9|NA|TRBJ1-1
TGTGCCACCGACTCACCGGGACACGACACTGAAGCTTTCTTT
CATDSPGHDTEAFF
>few|TRBV6-5|NA|TRBJ1-1
TGTGCCAGCATTTCGGGTGAAGCTTTCTTT
CASISGEAFF
>few|TRBV19|NA|TRBJ1-5
TGTGCCAGTAGTATAGCCGGAGCCAATCAGCCCCAGCATTTT
CASSIAGANQPQHF
>few|TRBV14|NA|TRBJ2-5
TGTGCCAGCAGCCCCTCCCAGCGGCAAGAGACCCAGTACTTC
CASSPSQRQETQYF
>few|TRBV6-1|NA|TRBJ1-2
TGTGCCAGCAAACATGCCCTCTATGGCTACACCTTC
CASKHALYGYTF
>few|TRBV5-4|NA|TRBJ2-3
TGTGCCAGCAGCGGGGCGGCTGGTTCGGTGTCGCAGTATTTT
CASSGAAGSVSQYF
>once|TRBV6-2/TRBV6-3|NA|TRBJ1-1
TGTGCCAGCAGTTACCGACGGCACCTAGCCTTGAACACTGAAGCTTTCTTT
CASSYRRHLALNTEAFF
>few|TRBV7-2|TRBD2|TRBJ2-1
TGTGCCAGCAGCTTAGACTGGACTAGGGATGAGCAGTTCTTC
CASSLDWTRDEQFF
>NA|TRBV4-3|TRBD2|TRBJ2-5
TGCGCCAGCAGCCAAACTAGCGGGAGAACGGAGACCCAGTACTTC
CASSQTSGRTETQYF
>few|TRBV7-9|NA|TRBJ1-2
TGTGCCAGCAGCTCCCCTCCGGCAGCGAGCACCTTC
CASSSPPAASTF
>few|TRBV29-1|NA|TRBJ1-1
TGCAGCGTTGTTGGGGGGGGAAGGGAAGCTTTCTTT
CSVVGGGREAFF
>few|TRBV7-9|TRBD1|TRBJ1-6
TGTGCCAGCAGCCGATATGGACAGGCTCCTAATTCACCCCTCCACTTT
CASSRYGQAPNSPLHF
>many|TRBV5-1|NA|TRBJ1-1
TGCGCCAGCAGCTTGGCCGCGGGCACTGAAGCTTTCTTT
CASSLAAGTEAFF
>NA|TRBV10-3|NA|TRBJ2-3
TGTGCCATCAGTGAGCCGGCTAACTCGAACACAGATACGCAGTATTTT
CAISEPANSNTDTQYF
>few|TRBV6-1|NA|TRBJ2-7
TGTGCCAGCAGTGACCCACTCGAGCAGTACTTC
CASSDPLEQYF
>NA|TRBV6-5|TRBD1|TRBJ1-2
TGTGCCAGCAGTCCCGGGACAGGGGGCGCGGGCTACACCTTC
CASSPGTGGAGYTF
>few|TRBV7-2|NA|TRBJ1-2
TGTGCCAGCAGCTCGCTGGGATGGTCTCCCGAGGCCTCCGTGAGTGGCTACACCTTC
CASSSLGWSPEASVSGYTF
>once|TRBV4-1|NA|TRBJ1-1
TGCGCCAGCAGCCAGAGGGGGAGGGTAACTGAAGCTTTCTTT
CASSQRGRVTEAFF
>few|TRBV12-3/TRBV12-4|NA|TRBJ1-5
TGTGCCAGCAGTTTACGCCAGGGCCGAAGGGAATATAGCAATCAGCCCCAGCATTTT
CASSLRQGRREYSNQPQHF
>few|TRBV6-5|NA|TRBJ1-1
TGTGCCAGCAGTTACTCTACTGGGGACCCCAACACTGAAGCTTTCTTT
CASSYSTGDPNTEAFF
>few|TRBV20-1|TRBD1|TRBJ2-1
TGCAGTGCGAGGACAGGGGGCGGCTACAATGAGCAGTTCTTC
CSARTGGGYNEQFF
>NA|TRBV12-3/TRBV12-4|NA|TRBJ1-2
TGTGCCAGCAGCCCCCGGAGCTATGGCTACACCTTC
CASSPRSYGYTF
>NA|TRBV6-2/TRBV6-3|TRBD2|TRBJ2-5
TGTGCCAGCAGTTACCTCGCGGGAGGGAACGTGATGAGAGAGACCCAGTACTTC
CASSYLAGGNVMRETQYF
>NA|TRBV6-5|NA|TRBJ1-1
TGTGCCAGCAGTCGGACGGGACAATCAATGAACACTGAAGCTTTCTTT
CASSRTGQSMNTEAFF
>few|TRBV10-3|NA|TRBJ1-5
TGTGCCATCAGTTCAAATGCGAATCAGCCCCAGCATTTT
CAISSNANQPQHF
>few|TRBV5-5|TRBD1|TRBJ2-2
TGTGCCAGCAGCGTTATACAGGGGGCGGGCACCGGGGAGCTGTTTTTT
CASSVIQGAGTGELFF
>few|TRBV12-3/TRBV12-4|TRBD1|TRBJ2-7
TGTGCCAGCAGTTTAGGGGGACAGGTCTCCTACGAGCAGTACTTC
CASSLGGQVSYEQYF
>many|TRBV4-3|NA|TRBJ1-5
TGCGCCAGCAGCCAAGACGGAATGGGTAATCAGCCCCAGCATTTT
CASSQDGMGNQPQHF
>few|TRBV23-1|TRBD1|TRBJ2-5
TGCGCCAGCAGTCAAGTCTCAGGGACAGGGGACCGGGGGCACCAAGAGACCCAGTACTTC
CASSQVSGTGDRGHQETQYF
>NA|TRBV24-1|NA|TRBJ1-2
TGTGCCACCAGTGATTTGCTCGGGCTTGGCTACACCTTC
CATSDLLGLGYTF
>few|TRBV10-3|NA|TRBJ1-1
TGTGCCATCAGCGAAGGGGGGGCCATGAACACTGAAGCTTTCTTT
CAISEGGAMNTEAFF
>few|TRBV12-3/TRBV12-4|TRBD1|TRBJ1-6
TGTGCCAGCAGTCGACGGACAGGGGATAATTCACCCCTCCACTTT
CASSRRTGDNSPLHF
>NA|TRBV12-3/TRBV12-4|TRBD1|TRBJ2-1
TGTGCCAGCAGTTTAGCCCACAGGGGTGAGCAGTTCTTC
CASSLAHRGEQFF
>NA|TRBV7-2|NA|TRBJ2-7
TGTGCCAGCAGCTTAGCCAGGGCCCTCTACGAGCAGTACTTC
CASSLARALYEQYF